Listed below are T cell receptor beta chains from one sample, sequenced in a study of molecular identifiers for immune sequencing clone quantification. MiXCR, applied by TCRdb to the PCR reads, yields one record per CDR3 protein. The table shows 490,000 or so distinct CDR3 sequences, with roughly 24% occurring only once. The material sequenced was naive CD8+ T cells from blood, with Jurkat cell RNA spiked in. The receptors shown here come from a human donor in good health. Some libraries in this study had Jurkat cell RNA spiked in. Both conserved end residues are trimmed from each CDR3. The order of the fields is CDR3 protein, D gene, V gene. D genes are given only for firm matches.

ASRQGGLETQY	-	TRBV27
ASSLNMKETQY	-	TRBV12-3/TRBV12-4
VSSSPGTSRYEQY	TRBD2	TRBV7-2
SARPGLVFETQY	TRBD2	TRBV20-1
ALLAGGSYEQY	TRBD2	TRBV30
ASSPGLAGAPGTQY	TRBD2	TRBV9
ATGRGNDEQF	-	TRBV24-1
ASRPSIADQETQY	-	TRBV6-5
ASSLPPVGANTEEMF	-	TRBV4-2
ASNPSWESQETQY	-	TRBV7-9
STREREGPYEQY	TRBD2	TRBV20-1
ASSPGTSGGRAKNIQY	TRBD2	TRBV11-2
ASSLDALMRTEAS	-	TRBV11-2